This TCR beta chain was recorded in a study of OX40 agonist ivuxolimab in advanced cancers. The overall study: Those treated in dose escalation had hepatocellular carcinoma, melanoma, renal cell cancer or head and neck cancer. Patients achieving partial responses numbered three: one hepatocellular carcinoma case and two cutaneous melanoma cases. Findings and limits, study-wide: At 0.1 to 3.0 mg/kg and by week 6, clonal expansion occurred in CD4+ and CD8+ blood T cells. On average, CD8+ T cells showed a greater number of expanded clones than CD4+.

The repertoire was sequenced with immunoSEQ multiplex PCR; TCRdb's copy has only in-frame clones and lacks some. The sample has roughly 73,000 clones, around 92% seen once. Comment on this clone: The antigen remains unidentified.

The material was CD4+ or CD8+ T cells sorted from blood, obtained in a trial of the OX40 agonist ivuxolimab. The receptor's source is an adult with an advanced solid tumor such as melanoma, head and neck, liver or kidney cancer.

The CDR3 spells CASSMVLAGEQFF. The CDR3 DNA sequence: TGTGCCAGTAGTATGGTCCTAGCTGGGGAGCAGTTCTTC. This chain connects TRBV19 to TRBJ2-1; D is perhaps TRBD2 (5 bases). The CDR3 has 13 residues. The germline V gene has CDR1 LNHDA and CDR2 SQIVND (reference sequence). Trimming shortened V by 3 bases and J by 10 bases, and 13 bases separated the two germline ends.